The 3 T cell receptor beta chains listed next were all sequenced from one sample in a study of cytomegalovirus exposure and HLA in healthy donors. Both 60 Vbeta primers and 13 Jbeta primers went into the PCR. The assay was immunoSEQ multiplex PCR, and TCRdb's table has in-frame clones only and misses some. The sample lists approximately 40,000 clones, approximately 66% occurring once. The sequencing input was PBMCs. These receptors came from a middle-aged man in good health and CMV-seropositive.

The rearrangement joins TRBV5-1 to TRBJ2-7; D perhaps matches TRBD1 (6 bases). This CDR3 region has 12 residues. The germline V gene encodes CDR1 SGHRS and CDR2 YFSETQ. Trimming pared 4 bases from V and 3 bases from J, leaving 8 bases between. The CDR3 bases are TGCGCCAGCAGCAAGGACAGCTACGAGCAGTACTTC. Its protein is CASSKDSYEQYF. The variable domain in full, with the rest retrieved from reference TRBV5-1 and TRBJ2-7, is KAGVTQTPRYLIKTRGQQVTLSCSPISGHRSVSWYQQTPGQGLQFLFEYFSETQRNKGNFPGRFSGRQFSNSRSEMNVSTLELGDSALYLCASSKDSYEQYFGPGTRLTVT.

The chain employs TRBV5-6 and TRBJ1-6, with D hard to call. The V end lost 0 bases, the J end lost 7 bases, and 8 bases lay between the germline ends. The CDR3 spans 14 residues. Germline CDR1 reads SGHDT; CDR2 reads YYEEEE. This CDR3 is CASSLGGSNSPLHF. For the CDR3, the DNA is TGTGCCAGCAGCTTGGGAGGGTCAAATTCACCCCTCCACTTT.

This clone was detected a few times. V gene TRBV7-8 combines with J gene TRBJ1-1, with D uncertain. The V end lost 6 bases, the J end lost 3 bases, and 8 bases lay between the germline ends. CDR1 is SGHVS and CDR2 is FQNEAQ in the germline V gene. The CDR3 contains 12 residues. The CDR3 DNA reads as TGTGCCAGCAGATCGGGTCACACTGAAGCTTTCTTT. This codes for CASRSGHTEAFF.